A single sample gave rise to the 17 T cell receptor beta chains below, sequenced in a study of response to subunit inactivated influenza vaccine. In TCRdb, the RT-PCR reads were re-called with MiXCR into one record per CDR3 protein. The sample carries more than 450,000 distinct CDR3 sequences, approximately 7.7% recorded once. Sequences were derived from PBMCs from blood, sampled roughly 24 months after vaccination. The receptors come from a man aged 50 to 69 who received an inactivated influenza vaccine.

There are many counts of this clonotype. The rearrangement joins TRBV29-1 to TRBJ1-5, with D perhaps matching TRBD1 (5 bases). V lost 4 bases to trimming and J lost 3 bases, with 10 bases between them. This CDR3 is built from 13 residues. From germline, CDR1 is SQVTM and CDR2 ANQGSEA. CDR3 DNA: TGCAGCGTTGTGCCAGGGCACAATCAGCCCCAGCATTTT. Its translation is CSVVPGHNQPQHF.

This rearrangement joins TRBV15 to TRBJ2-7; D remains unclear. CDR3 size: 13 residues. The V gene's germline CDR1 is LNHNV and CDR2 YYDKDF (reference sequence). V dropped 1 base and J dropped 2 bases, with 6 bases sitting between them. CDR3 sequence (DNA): TGTGCCACCAGCAGAGGGCTAGCCTACGAGCAGTACTTC. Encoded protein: CATSRGLAYEQYF.

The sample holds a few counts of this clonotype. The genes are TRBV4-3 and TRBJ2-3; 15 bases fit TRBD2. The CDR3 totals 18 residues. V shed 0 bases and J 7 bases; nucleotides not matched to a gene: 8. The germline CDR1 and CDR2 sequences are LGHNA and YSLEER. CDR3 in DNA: TGCGCCAGCAGCCAAGATCTACGGACTAGCGGGGGGGGATATACGCAGTATTTT. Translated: CASSQDLRTSGGGYTQYF.

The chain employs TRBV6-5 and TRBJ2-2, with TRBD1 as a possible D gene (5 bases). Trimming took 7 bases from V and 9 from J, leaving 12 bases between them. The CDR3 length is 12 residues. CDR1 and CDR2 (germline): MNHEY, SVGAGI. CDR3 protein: CASTSRTRELFF. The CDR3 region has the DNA TGTGCCAGCACCTCAAGGACAAGGGAGCTGTTTTTT.

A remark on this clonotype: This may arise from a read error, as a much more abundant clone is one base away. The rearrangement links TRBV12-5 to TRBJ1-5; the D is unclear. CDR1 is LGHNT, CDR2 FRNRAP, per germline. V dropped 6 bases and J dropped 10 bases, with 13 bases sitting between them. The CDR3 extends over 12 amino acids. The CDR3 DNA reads TGTGCTAGTGGACAGAGTATAGGTCCCCAGCATTTT. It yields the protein CASGQSIGPQHF.

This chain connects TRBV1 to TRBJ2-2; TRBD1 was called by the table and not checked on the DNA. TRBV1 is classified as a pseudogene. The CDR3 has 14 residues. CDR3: CSGGQGEISGELFF. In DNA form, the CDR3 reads TGCAGTGGGGGCCAGGGGGAAATATCCGGGGAGCTGTTTTTT.

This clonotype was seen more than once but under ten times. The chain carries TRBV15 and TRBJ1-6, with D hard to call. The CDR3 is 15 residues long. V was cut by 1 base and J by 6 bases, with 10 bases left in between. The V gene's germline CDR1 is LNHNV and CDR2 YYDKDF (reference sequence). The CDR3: CATSRVGSGNSPLHF. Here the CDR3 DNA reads TGTGCCACCAGCAGAGTGGGCAGCGGTAATTCACCCCTCCACTTT.

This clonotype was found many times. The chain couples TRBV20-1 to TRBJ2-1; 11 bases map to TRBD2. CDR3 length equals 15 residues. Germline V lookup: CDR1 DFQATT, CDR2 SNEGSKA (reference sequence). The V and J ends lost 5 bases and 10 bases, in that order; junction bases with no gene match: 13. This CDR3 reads CSAGLAGGNIWEQFF. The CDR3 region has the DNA TGCAGTGCTGGTCTAGCGGGAGGTAATATATGGGAGCAGTTCTTC.

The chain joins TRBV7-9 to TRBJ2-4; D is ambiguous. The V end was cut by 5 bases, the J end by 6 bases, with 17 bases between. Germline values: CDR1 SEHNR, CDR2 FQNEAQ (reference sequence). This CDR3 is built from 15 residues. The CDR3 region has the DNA TGTGCCAGCAGCCCAACGTCTACAGTCATAAACATTCAGTACTTC. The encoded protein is CASSPTSTVINIQYF.

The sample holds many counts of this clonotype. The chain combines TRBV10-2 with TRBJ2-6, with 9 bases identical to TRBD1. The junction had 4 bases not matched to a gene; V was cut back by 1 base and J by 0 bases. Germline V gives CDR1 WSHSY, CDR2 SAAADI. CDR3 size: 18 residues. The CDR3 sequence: CASSEWTGVFSGANVLTF. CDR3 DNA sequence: TGCGCCAGCAGTGAGTGGACAGGGGTTTTCTCTGGGGCCAACGTCCTGACTTTC.

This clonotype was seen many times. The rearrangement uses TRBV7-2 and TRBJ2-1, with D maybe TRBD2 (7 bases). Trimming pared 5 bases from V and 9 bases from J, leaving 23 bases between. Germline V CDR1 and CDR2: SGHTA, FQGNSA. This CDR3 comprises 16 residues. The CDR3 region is CASSPSLSGGGGEQFF. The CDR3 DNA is TGTGCCAGCAGCCCGAGTCTGAGCGGAGGGGGGGGTGAGCAGTTCTTC.

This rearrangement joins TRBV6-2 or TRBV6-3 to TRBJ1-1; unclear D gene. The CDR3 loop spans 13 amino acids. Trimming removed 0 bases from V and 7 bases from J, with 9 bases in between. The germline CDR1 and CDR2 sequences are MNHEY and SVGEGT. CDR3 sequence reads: CASSYSSGIEAFF. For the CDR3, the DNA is TGTGCCAGCAGTTACTCGAGTGGGATTGAAGCTTTCTTT.

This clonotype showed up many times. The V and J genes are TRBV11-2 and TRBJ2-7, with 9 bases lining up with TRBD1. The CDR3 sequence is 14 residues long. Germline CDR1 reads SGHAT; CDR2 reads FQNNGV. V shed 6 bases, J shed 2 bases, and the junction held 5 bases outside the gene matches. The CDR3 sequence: CASRPGTGTYEQYF. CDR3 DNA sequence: TGTGCCAGCAGGCCCGGGACAGGGACCTACGAGCAGTACTTC.

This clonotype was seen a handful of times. CDR3 nucleotide sequence: TGCAGCGTTGAAGATCTAAGGAATACGCAGTATTTT. Translating gives CSVEDLRNTQYF. This chain links TRBV29-1 with TRBJ2-3; D is undetermined. The V end was cut by 0 bases, the J end by 7 bases, with 8 bases between. The V gene's germline CDR1 is SQVTM and CDR2 ANQGSEA. This CDR3 region has 12 residues.

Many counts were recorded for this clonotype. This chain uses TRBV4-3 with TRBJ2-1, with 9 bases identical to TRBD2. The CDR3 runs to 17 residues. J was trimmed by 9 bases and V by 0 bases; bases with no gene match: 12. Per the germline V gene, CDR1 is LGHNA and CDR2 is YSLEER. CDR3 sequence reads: CASSQDTSRGREVEQFF. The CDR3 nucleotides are TGCGCCAGCAGCCAAGATACAAGTCGCGGGAGGGAGGTTGAGCAGTTCTTC.

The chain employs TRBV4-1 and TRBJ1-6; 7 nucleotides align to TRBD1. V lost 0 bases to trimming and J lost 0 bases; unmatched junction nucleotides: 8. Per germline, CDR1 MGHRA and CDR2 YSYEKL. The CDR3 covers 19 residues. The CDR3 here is CASSQDARQGTSYNSPLHF. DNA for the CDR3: TGCGCCAGCAGCCAAGATGCAAGACAGGGAACCTCCTATAATTCACCCCTCCACTTT.

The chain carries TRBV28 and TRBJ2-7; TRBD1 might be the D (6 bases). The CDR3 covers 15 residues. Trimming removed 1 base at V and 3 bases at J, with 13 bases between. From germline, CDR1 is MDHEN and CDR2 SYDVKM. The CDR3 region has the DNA TGTGCCAGCAGTTTATCCAGGGGAACGATCTACGAGCAGTACTTC. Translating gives CASSLSRGTIYEQYF. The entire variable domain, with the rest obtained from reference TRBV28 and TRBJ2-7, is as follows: DVKVTQSSRYLVKRTGEKVFLECVQDMDHENMFWYRQDPGLGLRLIYFSYDVKMKEKGDIPEGYSVSREKKERFSLILESASTNQTSMYLCASSLSRGTIYEQYFGPGTRLTVT.